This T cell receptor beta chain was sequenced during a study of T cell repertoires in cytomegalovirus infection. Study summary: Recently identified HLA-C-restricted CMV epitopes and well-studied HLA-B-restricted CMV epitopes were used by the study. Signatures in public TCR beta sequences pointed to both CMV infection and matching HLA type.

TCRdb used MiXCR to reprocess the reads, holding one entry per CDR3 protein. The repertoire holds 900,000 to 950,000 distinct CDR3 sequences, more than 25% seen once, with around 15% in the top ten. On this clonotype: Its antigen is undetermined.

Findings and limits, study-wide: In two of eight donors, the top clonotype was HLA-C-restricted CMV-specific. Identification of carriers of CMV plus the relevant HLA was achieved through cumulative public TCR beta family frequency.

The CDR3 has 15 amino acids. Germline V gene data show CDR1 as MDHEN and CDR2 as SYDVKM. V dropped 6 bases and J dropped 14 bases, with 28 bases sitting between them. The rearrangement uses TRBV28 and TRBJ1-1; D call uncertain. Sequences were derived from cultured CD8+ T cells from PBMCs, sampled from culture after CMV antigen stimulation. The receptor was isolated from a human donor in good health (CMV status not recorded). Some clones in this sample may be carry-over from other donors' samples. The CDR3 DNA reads TGTGCCAGCAGCCCCACGAGTCCATGGCGAGGCGAATCGTTCTTT. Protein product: CASSPTSPWRGESFF. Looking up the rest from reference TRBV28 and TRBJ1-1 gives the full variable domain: DVKVTQSSRYLVKRTGEKVFLECVQDMDHENMFWYRQDPGLGLRLIYFSYDVKMKEKGDIPEGYSVSREKKERFSLILESASTNQTSMYLCASSPTSPWRGESFFGQGTRLTVV.